Given below is one T cell receptor (beta chain) in context. This sample was taken from a study of blood T cell repertoires in COVID-19. Looking at the study overall: The study drew acute and convalescent COVID-19 samples from the United States, Italy and Spain. PBMCs, B-cell-depleted T cells, or T cells provided the cDNA or gDNA that made up the material.

V was clipped by 0 bases and J by 5 bases; unmatched bases: 10. Germline V CDR1 and CDR2: SGHRS, YFSETQ. This CDR3 has 16 amino acids. As handled by the study authors: Reference gene primer amplification gave estimated nucleated cell counts. Measured with immunoSEQ multiplex PCR; TCRdb has only the in-frame clones, and not every one. That table is the source of V, J and clone size, and D and trimming were worked out from the DNA. Of tens of thousands of clones in the sample, around 90% were seen once. The source is a man in his fifties or sixties with acute or convalescent COVID-19. The chain employs TRBV5-1 and TRBJ2-5; 7 nucleotides line up with TRBD1. Sequenced: peripheral blood. DNA for the CDR3: TGCGCCAGCAGCTTGGGAATCTTGGCACAGGGGGAGACCCAGTACTTC. Amino acids: CASSLGILAQGETQYF.